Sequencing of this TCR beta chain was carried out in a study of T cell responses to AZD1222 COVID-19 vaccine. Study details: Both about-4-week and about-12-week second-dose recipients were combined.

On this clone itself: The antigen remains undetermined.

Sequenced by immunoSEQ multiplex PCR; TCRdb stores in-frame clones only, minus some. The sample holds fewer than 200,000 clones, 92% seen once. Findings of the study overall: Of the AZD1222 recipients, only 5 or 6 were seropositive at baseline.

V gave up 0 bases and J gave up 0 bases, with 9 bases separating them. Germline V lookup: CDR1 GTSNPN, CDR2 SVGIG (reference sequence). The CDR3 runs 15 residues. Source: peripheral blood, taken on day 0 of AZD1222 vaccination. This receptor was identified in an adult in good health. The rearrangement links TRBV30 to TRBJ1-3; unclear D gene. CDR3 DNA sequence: TGTGCCTGGAGTGTGAGCAGCCTCTCTGGAAACACCATATATTTT. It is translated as CAWSVSSLSGNTIYF. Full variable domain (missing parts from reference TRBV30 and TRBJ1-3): SQTIHQWPATLVQPVGSPLSLECTVEGTSNPNLYWYRQAAGRGLQLLFYSVGIGQISSEVPQNLSASRPQDRQFILSSKKLLLSDSGFYLCAWSVSSLSGNTIYFGEGSWLTVV.